This entry lists 13 T cell receptor beta chains sequenced from one sample in a study of OX40 agonist ivuxolimab in advanced cancers. Assay: immunoSEQ multiplex PCR; the TCRdb copy retains only in-frame clones and omits some. The table has around 58,000 clones, around 87% seen once. Sequenced material: CD4+ or CD8+ T cells sorted from blood, taken in a trial of the OX40 agonist ivuxolimab. The receptors derive from an adult with an advanced solid tumor such as melanoma, head and neck, liver or kidney cancer.

The V call is TRBV13, the J call TRBJ1-2, with 8 positions matching TRBD1. The germline CDR1 and CDR2 sequences are PRHDT and FYEKMQ (reference sequence). This CDR3 comprises 15 residues. Trimming cost V 6 bases and J 0 bases; bases outside gene matches: 6. The CDR3 spells CASRRQGTTNYGYTF. The CDR3, as DNA: TGTGCCAGCAGGCGACAGGGGACGACTAACTATGGCTACACCTTC.

This chain links TRBV19 with TRBJ1-2; TRBD1 matches 7 bases. This CDR3 is built from 14 residues. Germline V gives CDR1 LNHDA, CDR2 SQIVND (reference sequence). Losses at the gene ends were 4 bases for V and 10 bases for J; bases not matched to a gene: 12. The CDR3 protein is CASSTGTAANIYTF. In nucleotides, the CDR3 is TGTGCCAGTAGTACCGGGACAGCCGCAAACATCTACACCTTC. Filled out from reference TRBV19 and TRBJ1-2, the complete variable domain reads DGGITQSPKYLFRKEGQNVTLSCEQNLNHDAMYWYRQDPGQGLRLIYYSQIVNDFQKGDIAEGYSVSREKKESFPLTVTSAQKNPTAFYLCASSTGTAANIYTFGSGTRLTVV.

This clone ranks as medium-sized. The rearrangement uses TRBV14 and TRBJ2-6; D not certain. Germline V CDR1 and CDR2: SGHDN, FVKESK. CDR3 length equals 14 residues. V was shortened by 6 bases and J by 4 bases, with 10 bases between the two germline ends. The CDR3 region has the DNA TGTGCCAGCAGTCCCCTGGGCGGGGCCAACGTCCTGACTTTC. It is translated as CASSPLGGANVLTF.

This rearrangement joins TRBV14 to TRBJ2-7; 11 positions agree with TRBD1. The CDR3 covers 13 residues. Germline CDR1 SGHDN, CDR2 FVKESK. The junction had 5 bases not matched to a gene; V was cut back by 4 bases and J by 9 bases. The CDR3 protein is CASSPDRGQRQYF. The CDR3 DNA follows: TGTGCCAGCAGCCCGGACAGGGGGCAGAGGCAGTACTTC. The variable domain in full, completed from reference TRBV14 and TRBJ2-7, reads EAGVTQFPSHSVIEKGQTVTLRCDPISGHDNLYWYRRVMGKEIKFLLHFVKESKQDESGMPNNRFLAERTGGTYSTLKVQPAELEDSGVYFCASSPDRGQRQYFGPGTRLTVT.

V and J are TRBV18 and TRBJ1-3, with 7 bases lining up with TRBD1. The CDR3 runs to 15 residues. V was clipped by 3 bases and J by 9 bases; unmatched bases: 11. Looked up from germline, CDR1 is KGHSH and CDR2 is LQKENI. The CDR3 sequence is CASSPGDSGMGTIYF. The CDR3 region has the DNA TGTGCCAGCTCACCTGGGGACAGCGGAATGGGCACCATATATTTT.

The chain joins TRBV10-1 to TRBJ2-2; D gene unclear. The CDR3 runs 12 residues. Germline V lookup: CDR1 WNHNN, CDR2 SYGVQD (reference sequence). V was pared by 5 bases and J by 0 bases, with 1 base between. Here the CDR3 reads CASSPNTGELFF. Written as DNA, the CDR3 is TGCGCCAGCAGTCCGAACACCGGGGAGCTGTTTTTT.

For this clone: Other DNA sequences of this sample code for an identical CDR3. The chain uses TRBV11-2 and TRBJ1-4; D remains ambiguous. Germline V CDR1 and CDR2: SGHAT, FQNNGV. This CDR3 comprises 13 residues. The V and J ends lost 0 bases and 3 bases respectively, with 2 bases between them. The CDR3 loop is CASSLEANEKLFF. CDR3 nucleotides: TGTGCCAGCAGCTTAGAGGCTAATGAAAAACTGTTTTTT.

The CDR3 DNA reads TGCGCCAGCAGTGAATTCGGGTACGAGCAGTACTTC. Its protein is CASSEFGYEQYF. The V call is TRBV5-1, the J call TRBJ2-7; D remains unclear. Germline CDR1 and CDR2: SGHRS and YFSETQ. Trimming cost V 5 bases and J 4 bases, with 10 bases left between them. This CDR3 has 12 residues.

V is TRBV7-3 and J is TRBJ1-6; D perhaps matches TRBD1 (6 bases). Trimming removed 2 bases at V and 8 bases at J, with 10 bases between. The length of the CDR3 is 14 residues. The germline CDR1 and CDR2 sequences are SGHTA and FQGTGA. CDR3 protein: CASSLRPGDSPLHF. In DNA, the CDR3 is TGTGCCAGCAGCTTACGTCCAGGGGATTCACCCCTCCACTTT. Looking up the rest from reference TRBV7-3 and TRBJ1-6 gives the full variable domain: GAGVSQTPSNKVTEKGKYVELRCDPISGHTALYWYRQSLGQGPEFLIYFQGTGAADDSGLPNDRFFAVRPEGSVSTLKIQRTERGDSAVYLCASSLRPGDSPLHFGNGTRLTVT.

Here the CDR3 reads CASSLGAFEGDEQYF. Here the CDR3 DNA reads TGCGCCAGCAGCTTGGGGGCCTTTGAGGGGGACGAGCAGTACTTC. The chain couples TRBV5-1 to TRBJ2-7; possible D gene TRBD1, 6 bases. The germline CDR1 and CDR2 sequences are SGHRS and YFSETQ. V lost 0 bases, J lost 5 bases, and 15 bases lay in between. The CDR3 has 15 amino acids. The variable domain in full, with the rest retrieved from reference TRBV5-1 and TRBJ2-7, is KAGVTQTPRYLIKTRGQQVTLSCSPISGHRSVSWYQQTPGQGLQFLFEYFSETQRNKGNFPGRFSGRQFSNSRSEMNVSTLELGDSALYLCASSLGAFEGDEQYFGPGTRLTVT.

This clone was seen more than once but under ten times. V usage is TRBV9 and J usage is TRBJ2-7; TRBD1 might be the D (6 bases). This CDR3 has 14 residues. Deletions cut 4 bases from V and 3 bases from J, with 14 bases between. In germline, CDR1 is SGDLS, CDR2 YYNGEE. The CDR3 sequence: CASSPQGQVYEQYF. The CDR3 region has the DNA TGTGCCAGCAGCCCCCAGGGGCAAGTCTACGAGCAGTACTTC.

V and J are TRBV9 and TRBJ2-7; TRBD2 agrees at 7 bases. The V gene's germline CDR1 is SGDLS and CDR2 YYNGEE. Trimming removed 0 bases from V and 3 bases from J; junction bases left unmatched: 3. This CDR3 region has 14 residues. In DNA form, the CDR3 reads TGTGCCAGCAGCGTAGGATGGGAGGGCTACGAGCAGTACTTC. Translated: CASSVGWEGYEQYF.

This clone was observed once. J is TRBJ2-5 and V is TRBV28, with a weak D call TRBD2 (5 bases). Deletions cut 6 bases from V and 3 bases from J, with 23 bases between. Germline V gene data show CDR1 as MDHEN and CDR2 as SYDVKM. The CDR3 covers 17 residues. The chain's CDR3 is CASSTPGRGTLEETQYF. The CDR3 nucleotides are TGTGCCAGCAGCACCCCTGGGAGAGGAACTCTCGAAGAGACCCAGTACTTC.